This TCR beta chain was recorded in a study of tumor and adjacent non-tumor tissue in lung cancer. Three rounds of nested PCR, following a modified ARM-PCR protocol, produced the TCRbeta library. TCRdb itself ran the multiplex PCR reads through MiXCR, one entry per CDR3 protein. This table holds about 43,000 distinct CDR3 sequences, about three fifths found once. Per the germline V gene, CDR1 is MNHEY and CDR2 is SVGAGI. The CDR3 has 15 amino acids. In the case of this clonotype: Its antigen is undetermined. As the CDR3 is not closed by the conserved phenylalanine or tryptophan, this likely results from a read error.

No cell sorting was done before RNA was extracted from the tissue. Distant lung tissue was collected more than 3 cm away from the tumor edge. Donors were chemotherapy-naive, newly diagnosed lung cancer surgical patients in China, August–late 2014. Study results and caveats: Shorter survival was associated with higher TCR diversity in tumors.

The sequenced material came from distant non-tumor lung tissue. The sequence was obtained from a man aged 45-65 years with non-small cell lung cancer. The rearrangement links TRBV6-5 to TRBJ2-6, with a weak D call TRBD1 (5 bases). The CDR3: CASSYDGSGANVLTL. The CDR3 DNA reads TGTGCCAGCAGTTACGACGGCTCTGGGGCCAACGTGCTGACTTTA.